Following are 17 T cell receptor beta chains from one sample sequenced in a study of CD8+ T cells in alopecia areata (dated by TCRdb to the late 2010s). This specimen's treatment or condition label, per the study, means: oral pan-JAK inhibitor, 5-10 mg twice daily. Library preparation employed the immunoSEQ multiplex PCR assay. RNA was extracted from all samples and reverse transcribed into cDNA as template for TCR sequencing. TCRdb re-hosts the immuneACCESS table, in-frame sequences only. Its copies lack some clones; in the studies checked, an unresolved V gene accounts for under half of them, and the cause for the rest is not known. The sample includes about 270,000 clones, with roughly 63% observed a single time. The top ten constitute 0.93% of the sample. The input for sequencing was CD4+ T cells sorted from blood, taken around week 54, from a patient treated with tofacitinib. These receptor sequences come from a human donor with alopecia areata.

The chain employs TRBV11-2 and TRBJ2-7; TRBD1 matches at 11 bases. J gave up 7 bases and V 5 bases, and 10 bases lay outside the gene matches. Germline lookup yields CDR1 SGHAT and CDR2 FQNNGV. The CDR3 contains 15 residues. For the CDR3, the DNA is TGTGCCAGCAGCCCCCGGGACAGGGGGGTCTGGGAGCAGTACTTC. This translates into CASSPRDRGVWEQYF. The full variable domain, with the rest looked up from reference TRBV11-2 and TRBJ2-7, is EAGVAQSPRYKIIEKRQSVAFWCNPISGHATLYWYQQILGQGPKLLIQFQNNGVVDDSQLPKDRFSAERLKGVDSTLKIQPAKLEDSAVYLCASSPRDRGVWEQYFGPGTRLTVT.

This rearrangement joins TRBV18 to TRBJ2-7; D possibly uses TRBD1 or TRBD2 (5 bases each). Germline values: CDR1 KGHSH, CDR2 LQKENI. There are 13 residues in the CDR3. Trimming shortened V by 0 bases and J by 6 bases, and 9 bases separated the two germline ends. CDR3 bases: TGTGCCAGCTCACCACCTCCAGGGAGCGAGCAGTACTTC. Its protein is CASSPPPGSEQYF.

The count of this clone is one. This rearrangement joins TRBV5-1 to TRBJ2-3; D is unclear. The CDR3 consists of 13 residues. V was pared by 3 bases and J by 6 bases, with 11 bases between. Per germline, CDR1 SGHRS and CDR2 YFSETQ. In DNA, the CDR3 is TGCGCCAGCAGCTCTTCGACGTGGGATACGCAGTATTTT. Its translation is CASSSSTWDTQYF.

The genes are TRBV7-2 and TRBJ1-3; no clear D gene. V was trimmed by 7 bases and J by 4 bases, leaving 11 bases between them. Germline assignment: CDR1 SGHTA and CDR2 FQGNSA. The CDR3 spans 13 residues. CDR3 region: CASIKGSGNTIYF. CDR3 coding DNA: TGTGCCAGCATAAAGGGTTCAGGAAACACCATATATTTT.

This clone was seen once. V is TRBV30 and J is TRBJ2-1; 10 bases align to TRBD1. Unmatched junction bases numbered 4, after V lost 2 bases and J lost 0 bases. Germline loops: CDR1 GTSNPN, CDR2 SVGIG (reference sequence). There are 16 residues in the CDR3. Written as DNA, the CDR3 is TGTGCCTGGAGTACGGGACAGGGGAACTCCTACAATGAGCAGTTCTTC. This encodes CAWSTGQGNSYNEQFF.

The chain is built from TRBV15 and TRBJ2-3; either TRBD1 or TRBD2 may fit D (5 bases each). Germline V gene lookup returns CDR1 LNHNV and CDR2 YYDKDF (reference sequence). Between the trimmed V and J ends, which lost 1 base and 2 bases, there was a span of 16 bases. The CDR3 has 17 amino acids. CDR3 protein: CATSRGGTRSHTDTQYF. In DNA form, the CDR3 reads TGTGCCACCAGCAGAGGGGGGACCCGGTCCCACACAGATACGCAGTATTTT.

The J gene is TRBJ1-5, the V gene TRBV30; TRBD1 agrees at 7 bases. Germline V gene sequence: CDR1 GTSNPN, CDR2 SVGIG (reference sequence). V was clipped by 0 bases and J by 5 bases; unmatched bases: 7. CDR3 length: 15 amino acids. The CDR3 sequence is CAWSVLTGVDQPQHF. The CDR3 DNA is TGTGCCTGGAGTGTACTTACAGGGGTGGATCAGCCCCAGCATTTT. Full variable domain (outside the CDR3, taken from reference TRBV30 and TRBJ1-5): SQTIHQWPATLVQPVGSPLSLECTVEGTSNPNLYWYRQAAGRGLQLLFYSVGIGQISSEVPQNLSASRPQDRQFILSSKKLLLSDSGFYLCAWSVLTGVDQPQHFGDGTRLSIL.

This clone was recorded once. V and J are TRBV13 and TRBJ2-7; D is possibly TRBD2 (6 bases). V lost 8 bases, J lost 6 bases, and 23 bases lay in between. The CDR3 is made up of 15 amino acids. The germline gives CDR1 PRHDT, CDR2 FYEKMQ (reference sequence). CDR3 residues: CASGLKGPGWVEQYF. CDR3 bases: TGTGCCAGCGGACTAAAGGGGCCAGGGTGGGTCGAGCAGTACTTC. The variable domain in full, completed from reference TRBV13 and TRBJ2-7, reads AAGVIQSPRHLIKEKRETATLKCYPIPRHDTVYWYQQGPGQDPQFLISFYEKMQSDKGSIPDRFSAQQFSDYHSELNMSSLELGDSALYFCASGLKGPGWVEQYFGPGTRLTVT.

V is TRBV2 and J is TRBJ1-1, with a tentative D call TRBD1 (5 bases). The CDR3 length is 15 residues. V was clipped by 8 bases and J by 0 bases, with 16 bases between them. The germline gives CDR1 SNHLY, CDR2 FYNNEI. DNA for the CDR3: TGTGCCAGCGGAGGACCGAAAGGGGTGAACACTGAAGCTTTCTTT. Protein sequence: CASGGPKGVNTEAFF.

This clone was recorded only once. The chain carries TRBV6-5 and TRBJ2-7, with D possibly TRBD2 on 6 matching bases. Trimming took 0 bases from V and 2 from J, leaving 8 bases between them. The CDR3 runs 14 residues. Per germline, CDR1 MNHEY and CDR2 SVGAGI. The CDR3 region has the DNA TGTGCCAGCAGTTACTCGGGACTGGCCTACGAGCAGTACTTC. This codes for CASSYSGLAYEQYF.

V usage is TRBV7-8 and J usage is TRBJ2-7; no reliable D call. Germline V gene lookup returns CDR1 SGHVS and CDR2 FQNEAQ. With 1 base removed from V and 2 bases from J, the gap between germline ends came to 6 bases. This CDR3 is 13 amino acids long. The CDR3 region is CASSLGTAYEQYF. The CDR3 DNA reads TGTGCCAGCAGCTTAGGGACCGCCTACGAGCAGTACTTC.

The chain uses TRBV29-1 and TRBJ2-3; TRBD2 aligns across 10 bases. V shed 5 bases, J shed 6 bases, and the junction held 5 bases outside the gene matches. This CDR3 has 13 residues. CDR1 and CDR2 from the germline V gene are SQVTM and ANQGSEA. CDR3 protein: CSVYSGGSDTQYF. As DNA, the CDR3 is TGCAGCGTTTATAGCGGGGGGTCGGATACGCAGTATTTT.

The chain links TRBV4-1 to TRBJ1-5; D unclear. V lost 0 bases to trimming and J lost 6 bases, with 9 bases between them. Looked up from germline, CDR1 is MGHRA and CDR2 is YSYEKL. This CDR3 has 14 residues. The CDR3 is CASSQEPITQPQHF. CDR3 sequence (DNA): TGCGCCAGCAGCCAAGAGCCAATTACTCAGCCCCAGCATTTT.

This chain uses TRBV7-2 with TRBJ1-5, with no clear D. V lost 2 bases to trimming and J lost 1 base, with 6 bases between them. This CDR3 is 14 amino acids long. CDR1 SGHTA and CDR2 FQGNSA come from the germline V gene. CDR3 sequence reads: CASSLHRSNQPQHF. The CDR3 nucleotides read TGTGCCAGCAGCTTACACAGAAGCAATCAGCCCCAGCATTTT.

V is TRBV4-3 and J is TRBJ2-7, with D possibly matching TRBD1 (6 bases). Trimming shortened V by 3 bases and J by 4 bases, and 13 bases separated the two germline ends. The CDR3 is 14 amino acids. The V gene's germline CDR1 is LGHNA and CDR2 YSLEER. The CDR3: CASSQSRDTYEQYF. In nucleotides, the CDR3 is TGCGCCAGCAGCCAGAGCCGGGACACATACGAGCAGTACTTC.

CDR3 residues: CASSPRTGHYLNTEAFF. The DNA of the CDR3 is TGCGCCAGCAGCCCACGGACAGGCCATTACTTGAACACTGAAGCTTTCTTT. The chain has TRBV5-1 and TRBJ1-1, with 7 bases that match TRBD1. The junction had 12 bases not matched to a gene; V was cut back by 4 bases and J by 0 bases. CDR3 length: 17 amino acids. The germline gives CDR1 SGHRS, CDR2 YFSETQ.

The chain couples TRBV11-2 to TRBJ2-7; TRBD1 aligns across 7 bases. The CDR3 has 13 residues. The V and J ends lost 5 bases and 0 bases, in that order; junction bases with no gene match: 1. Germline V gives CDR1 SGHAT, CDR2 FQNNGV. CDR3 bases: TGTGCCAGCAGCCGGGACAGCTCCTACGAGCAGTACTTC. Residues: CASSRDSSYEQYF.